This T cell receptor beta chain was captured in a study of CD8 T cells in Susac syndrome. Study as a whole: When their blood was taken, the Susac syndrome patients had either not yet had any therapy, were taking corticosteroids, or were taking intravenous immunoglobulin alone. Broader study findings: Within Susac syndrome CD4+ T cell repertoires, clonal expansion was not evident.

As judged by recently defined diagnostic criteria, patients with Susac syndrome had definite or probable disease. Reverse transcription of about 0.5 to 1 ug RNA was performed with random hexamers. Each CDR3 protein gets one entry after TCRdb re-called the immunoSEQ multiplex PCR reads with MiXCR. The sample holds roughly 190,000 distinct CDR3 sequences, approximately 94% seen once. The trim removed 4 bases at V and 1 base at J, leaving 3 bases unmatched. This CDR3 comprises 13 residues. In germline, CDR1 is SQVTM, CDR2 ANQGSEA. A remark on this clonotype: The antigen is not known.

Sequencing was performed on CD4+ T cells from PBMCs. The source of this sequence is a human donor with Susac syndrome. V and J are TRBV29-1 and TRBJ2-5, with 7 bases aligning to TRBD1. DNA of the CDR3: TGCAGCGTTGGGGCAGGGGGCCAAGAGACCCAGTACTTC. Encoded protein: CSVGAGGQETQYF.